The entry that follows covers one T cell receptor (beta chain) sequence. These data are taken from a study of T cell responses to AZD1222 COVID-19 vaccine. Libraries were prepared by immunoSEQ multiplex PCR; TCRdb keeps only in-frame clonotypes and omits some of them. The sample has approximately 75,000 clones, over 75% seen once. This CDR3 contains 16 residues. Looked up from germline, CDR1 is KGHSH and CDR2 is LQKENI. Between the trimmed V and J ends, which lost 6 bases and 1 base, there was a span of 18 bases. The source was peripheral blood, collected 28 days after the second AZD1222 dose. The sequence derives from an adult who received the AZD1222 COVID-19 vaccine. The chain couples TRBV18 to TRBJ1-2; D is unresolved. The CDR3 sequence is CASSETAAVLNYGYTF. The CDR3 coding sequence is TGTGCCAGCTCTGAGACCGCGGCAGTACTTAACTATGGCTACACCTTC.